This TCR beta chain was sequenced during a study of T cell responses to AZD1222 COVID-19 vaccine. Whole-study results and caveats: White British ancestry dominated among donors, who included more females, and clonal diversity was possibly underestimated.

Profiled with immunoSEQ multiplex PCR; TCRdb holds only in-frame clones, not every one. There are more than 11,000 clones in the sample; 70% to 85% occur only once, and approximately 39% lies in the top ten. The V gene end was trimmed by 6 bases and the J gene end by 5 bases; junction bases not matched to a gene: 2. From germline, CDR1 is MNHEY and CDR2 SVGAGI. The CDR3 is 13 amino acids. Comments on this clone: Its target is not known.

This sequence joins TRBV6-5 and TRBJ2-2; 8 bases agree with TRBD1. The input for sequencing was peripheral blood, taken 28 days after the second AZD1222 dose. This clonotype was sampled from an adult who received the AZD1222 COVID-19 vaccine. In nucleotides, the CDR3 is TGTGCCAGCAGGAACAGGGGGACCGGGGAGCTGTTTTTT. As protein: CASRNRGTGELFF.